These 25 T cell receptor beta chains originate from one sample sequenced in a study of T cells in Graves' hyperthyroidism and ophthalmopathy. Using RNA transcripts as the source, TCR beta CDR3 regions were amplified. A set of HTBI primers served as the primers for a first-round RT-PCR of the TCR CDR3. Each CDR3 protein gets one entry after TCRdb re-called the multiplex PCR reads with MiXCR. The sample has around 350,000 distinct CDR3 sequences, more than 20% seen once. The sequencing sample was made of blood. Every receptor here comes from a man aged 50 to 60 with Graves' hyperthyroidism.

This clonotype was detected only a few times. The rearrangement uses TRBV5-1 and TRBJ1-2; TRBD1 agrees at 8 bases. Germline CDR1 and CDR2: SGHRS and YFSETQ. J was trimmed by 6 bases and V by 0 bases; bases with no gene match: 7. The CDR3 totals 15 residues. CDR3 region: CASSLVAGGDNGYTF. The CDR3 bases are TGCGCCAGCAGCTTGGTGGCAGGGGGCGACAATGGCTACACCTTC.

This chain uses TRBV5-1 with TRBJ2-1; 10 nucleotides agree with TRBD2. Trimming removed 4 bases from V and 4 bases from J; junction bases left unmatched: 8. CDR1 and CDR2 from the germline V gene are SGHRS and YFSETQ. This CDR3 contains 16 residues. CDR3: CASSTSGTSEYNEQFF. The CDR3 coding sequence is TGCGCCAGCAGCACATCCGGGACTAGCGAATACAATGAGCAGTTCTTC.

A few counts support this clonotype. The CDR3 protein is CASSLAGVPTYEQYF. CDR3 bases: TGTGCCAGCAGCTTAGCGGGAGTCCCCACCTACGAGCAGTACTTC. The J gene is TRBJ2-7, the V gene TRBV11-3; D may be TRBD2 (6 bases). Looked up from germline, CDR1 is SGHNT and CDR2 is YENEEA. This CDR3 is 15 amino acids long. V lost 1 base and J lost 2, with 12 bases in between.

This clonotype was observed many times. The genes are TRBV11-3 and TRBJ2-3; D not certain. From germline, CDR1 is SGHNT and CDR2 YENEEA. The CDR3 is made up of 14 amino acids. Trimming shortened V by 2 bases and J by 0 bases, and 6 bases separated the two germline ends. The CDR3 DNA reads as TGTGCCAGCAGCTTACTCCGTAGCACAGATACGCAGTATTTT. As protein: CASSLLRSTDTQYF. The whole variable domain, remainder taken from reference TRBV11-3 and TRBJ2-3, is EAGVVQSPRYKIIEKKQPVAFWCNPISGHNTLYWYLQNLGQGPELLIRYENEEAVDDSQLPKDRFSAERLKGVDSTLKIQPAELGDSAVYLCASSLLRSTDTQYFGPGTRLTVL.

This clonotype was detected ten times or more. This chain joins TRBV2 and TRBJ2-7; D tentatively fits TRBD1 or TRBD2 (5 bases each). Germline V CDR1 and CDR2: SNHLY, FYNNEI. The CDR3 loop spans 13 amino acids. Trimming stripped 7 bases from V and 2 bases from J, with 12 bases between. DNA of the CDR3: TGTGCCAGCACCGGGACGGTCACCTACGAGCAGTACTTC. It encodes CASTGTVTYEQYF.

This clonotype was seen only a few times. V gene TRBV7-2 combines with J gene TRBJ2-2; the D is unclear. V lost 1 base, J lost 3 bases, and 15 bases lay in between. The CDR3 consists of 17 residues. Looked up from germline, CDR1 is SGHTA and CDR2 is FQGNSA. The CDR3 region has the DNA TGTGCCAGCAGCTTAGATGTATCCACTTTGGACACCGGGGAGCTGTTTTTT. The encoded protein is CASSLDVSTLDTGELFF.

The CDR3 bases are TGTGCCAGTACCATCCTCGGGGGGAACTATGGCTACACCTTC. It is translated as CASTILGGNYGYTF. The chain couples TRBV5-4 to TRBJ1-2, with D perhaps TRBD1 (5 bases). The CDR3 spans 14 residues. In germline, CDR1 is SGHNT, CDR2 YYREEE (reference sequence). The V end was cut by 8 bases, the J end by 2 bases, with 16 bases between.

This clonotype was picked up many times. V gene TRBV28 combines with J gene TRBJ1-1; 8 bases agree with TRBD1. The CDR3 is 15 amino acids. After removal of 2 bases from V and 1 base from J, the junction contained 3 bases not matched to a gene. The germline V gene has CDR1 MDHEN and CDR2 SYDVKM. For the CDR3, the DNA is TGTGCCAGCAGTTTAACCGGGACAGGGAACACTGAAGCTTTCTTT. It is translated as CASSLTGTGNTEAFF.

This clonotype was detected many times. The chain employs TRBV13 and TRBJ1-1; D is unresolved. CDR1 and CDR2 (germline): PRHDT, FYEKMQ (reference sequence). The CDR3 has 17 amino acids. V was cut by 5 bases and J by 2 bases, with 21 bases left in between. In DNA, the CDR3 is TGTGCCAGCAGCCCTAGTGGCGGTACCCTCGTCAACACTGAAGCTTTCTTT. This codes for CASSPSGGTLVNTEAFF.

Many counts were recorded for this clonotype. This rearrangement joins TRBV28 to TRBJ2-3; perhaps TRBD2 as D (6 bases). Germline V lookup: CDR1 MDHEN, CDR2 SYDVKM. This CDR3 spans 15 amino acids. V lost 3 bases and J lost 0, with 10 bases in between. The CDR3 nucleotides read TGTGCCAGCAGTTTGCGGGAAATTAGCACAGATACGCAGTATTTT. Protein sequence: CASSLREISTDTQYF.

This chain uses TRBV29-1 with TRBJ1-1; TRBD1 aligns across 9 bases. The germline CDR1 and CDR2 sequences are SQVTM and ANQGSEA. Losses at the gene ends were 6 bases for V and 3 bases for J; bases not matched to a gene: 5. The CDR3 spans 13 residues. The CDR3 here is CSVRDRDHTEAFF. The DNA of the CDR3 is TGCAGCGTCCGGGACAGGGACCACACTGAAGCTTTCTTT.

This clonotype was recorded at least ten times. Compared with germline, one end of the junction differs, possibly owing to a read error. The gene calls are TRBV2 and TRBJ1-5; the D gene is possibly TRBD1 (5 bases). Germline assignment: CDR1 SNHLY and CDR2 FYNNEI. This CDR3 spans 12 amino acids. The CDR3 nucleotides read TGTGCCAGCAGGGAAGGGGATCAGCCCCAGCATTTT. Its translation is CASREGDQPQHF.

V gene TRBV5-1 combines with J gene TRBJ2-1, with a possible D match to TRBD1 (5 bases). The germline gives CDR1 SGHRS, CDR2 YFSETQ. The V gene lost 9 bases and the J gene lost 5 bases, with 36 bases spanning the gap. There are 20 residues in the CDR3. The CDR3 reads CAKTQQVGCLPTLYDNEQFF. The CDR3 nucleotides are TGCGCCAAGACACAACAGGTCGGGTGTCTTCCTACTCTCTATGACAATGAGCAGTTCTTC.

This clonotype was recorded at least ten times. This sequence joins TRBV7-8 and TRBJ2-7; D unclear. Germline CDR1 reads SGHVS; CDR2 reads FQNEAQ. This CDR3 spans 15 amino acids. The germline V and J ends were trimmed by 1 base and 2 bases, with 12 bases remaining between them. The CDR3 protein is CASSLEATEPYEQYF. CDR3 bases: TGTGCCAGCAGCTTAGAGGCGACGGAGCCCTACGAGCAGTACTTC.

This sequence joins TRBV7-6 and TRBJ2-7; TRBD1 aligns across 7 bases. This CDR3 spans 12 amino acids. V lost 5 bases to trimming and J lost 6 bases; unmatched junction nucleotides: 4. Germline V gene data show CDR1 as SGHVS and CDR2 as FNYEAQ. In DNA, the CDR3 is TGTGCCAGCAGCGGAGCAGGGGGCGAGCAGTACTTC. This sequence encodes CASSGAGGEQYF.

This clonotype was counted at least ten times. The chain recombines TRBV7-3 with TRBJ2-1; D might be TRBD1 (6 bases). The CDR3 spans 15 residues. V gave up 5 bases and J gave up 9 bases, with 20 bases separating them. Germline assignment: CDR1 SGHTA and CDR2 FQGTGA. The CDR3 sequence is CASSPTGFGDIEQFF. CDR3 sequence (DNA): TGTGCCAGCAGCCCAACAGGGTTTGGTGACATTGAGCAGTTCTTC.

This clonotype has more than one count but fewer than ten. The V gene is TRBV19, the J gene TRBJ1-2; TRBD1 aligns across 7 bases. Germline V lookup: CDR1 LNHDA, CDR2 SQIVND (reference sequence). The CDR3 totals 15 residues. The junction had 6 bases not matched to a gene; V was cut back by 5 bases and J by 0 bases. CDR3 sequence reads: CASSAYRGANYGYTF. CDR3 nucleotide sequence: TGTGCCAGTAGTGCCTACAGGGGCGCTAACTATGGCTACACCTTC.

There are a few counts of this clonotype. The V and J genes are TRBV20-1 and TRBJ2-1; D remains ambiguous. The CDR3 length is 17 residues. Trimming shortened V by 2 bases and J by 0 bases, and 17 bases separated the two germline ends. Germline V gene sequence: CDR1 DFQATT, CDR2 SNEGSKA (reference sequence). CDR3 DNA sequence: TGCAGTGCTAGATCCTTAGACGCCTCCAGCTCCTACAATGAGCAGTTCTTC. Amino acids: CSARSLDASSSYNEQFF.

This clonotype was seen only a few times. The gene calls are TRBV3-1 and TRBJ2-3; 9 nucleotides agree with TRBD2. The CDR3 has 14 amino acids. Germline V gives CDR1 LGHDT, CDR2 YNNKEL (reference sequence). Unmatched junction bases numbered 3, after V lost 4 bases and J lost 4 bases. The CDR3 nucleotides read TGTGCCAGCAGCCGACTAGCGGCCCCAGATACGCAGTATTTT. The encoded protein is CASSRLAAPDTQYF.

This clonotype has just one count. The V and J genes are TRBV14 and TRBJ2-1, with 8 bases matching TRBD2. This CDR3 spans 15 amino acids. V was clipped by 2 bases and J by 6 bases; unmatched bases: 6. Germline V gives CDR1 SGHDN, CDR2 FVKESK. The CDR3 coding sequence is TGTGCCAGCAGCCAACGGGGACTAGTATCCAATGAGCAGTTCTTC. Translating it yields CASSQRGLVSNEQFF.

The chain uses TRBV20-1 and TRBJ2-7, with no clear D. This CDR3 region has 13 residues. Germline V gene data show CDR1 as DFQATT and CDR2 as SNEGSKA (reference sequence). Between the trimmed V and J ends, which lost 6 bases and 3 bases, there was a span of 15 bases. The CDR3 region is CSALPSDGYEQYF. The CDR3 DNA reads as TGCAGTGCCCTGCCCTCTGATGGCTACGAGCAGTACTTC.

This rearrangement joins TRBV2 to TRBJ2-1, with 8 bases lining up with TRBD2. Looked up from germline, CDR1 is SNHLY and CDR2 is FYNNEI. This CDR3 has 15 amino acids. J was trimmed by 3 bases and V by 4 bases; bases with no gene match: 5. CDR3 coding DNA: TGTGCCAGCAGTGTACTAGCGGCTTACTACAATGAGCAGTTCTTC. Encoded protein: CASSVLAAYYNEQFF.

The V call is TRBV7-8, the J call TRBJ2-7; TRBD1 matches 9 bases. V shed 2 bases and J 7 bases; nucleotides not matched to a gene: 6. The CDR3 is 14 residues long. Germline V lookup: CDR1 SGHVS, CDR2 FQNEAQ. DNA for the CDR3: TGTGCCAGCAGCTTACCGGGACAGGGTCGGGAGCAGTACTTC. As protein: CASSLPGQGREQYF.

This sequence joins TRBV7-9 and TRBJ2-5, with a weak D call TRBD2 (5 bases). Germline CDR1 reads SEHNR; CDR2 reads FQNEAQ (reference sequence). This CDR3 comprises 16 residues. Trimming took 1 base from V and 0 from J, leaving 12 bases between them. CDR3 loop: CASSLVPGLYQETQYF. CDR3 nucleotides: TGTGCCAGCAGCTTAGTCCCCGGACTGTACCAAGAGACCCAGTACTTC.

This chain connects TRBV25-1 to TRBJ2-7; 12 nucleotides match TRBD1. CDR3 length: 16 amino acids. Germline V CDR1 and CDR2: MGHDK, SYGVNS. V shed 1 base, J shed 5 bases, and the junction held 6 bases outside the gene matches. The CDR3 reads CASSEFGTGGNDEQYF. In DNA form, the CDR3 reads TGTGCCAGCAGTGAATTCGGGACAGGGGGCAACGACGAGCAGTACTTC.